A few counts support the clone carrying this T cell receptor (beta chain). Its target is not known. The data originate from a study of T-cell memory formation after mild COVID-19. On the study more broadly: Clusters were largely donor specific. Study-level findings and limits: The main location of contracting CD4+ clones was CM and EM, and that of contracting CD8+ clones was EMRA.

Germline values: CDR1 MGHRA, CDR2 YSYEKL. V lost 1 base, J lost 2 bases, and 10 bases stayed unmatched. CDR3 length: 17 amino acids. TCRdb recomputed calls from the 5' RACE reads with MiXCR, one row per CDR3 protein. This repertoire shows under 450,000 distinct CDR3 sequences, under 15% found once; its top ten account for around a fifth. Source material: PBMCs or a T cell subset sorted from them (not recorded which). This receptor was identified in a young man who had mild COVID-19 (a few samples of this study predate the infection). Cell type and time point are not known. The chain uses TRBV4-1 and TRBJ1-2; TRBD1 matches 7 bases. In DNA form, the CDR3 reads TGCGCCAGCAGCCAAGTTCTCCTGGAGGGGGCGAACTATGGCTACACCTTC. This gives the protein CASSQVLLEGANYGYTF.